The next 26 T cell receptor beta chains were all read from a single sample in a study of shared clonotypes between healthy human individuals. Naive CD8 cells lacked CD45RO, underwent positive selection for CCR7 and left out terminally differentiated effector memory CD45RA+ cells. The repertoire was sequenced with immunoSEQ multiplex PCR; TCRdb's copy has only in-frame clones and lacks some. The sample holds about 820,000 clones; over 90% are singletons and the top ten take approximately 25%. The sample comprised naive CD8+ T cells sorted from blood. Receptors originate from a man aged 30 to 39 in good health.

The chain employs TRBV21-1 and TRBJ2-3; the table's D call, TRBD2, has no DNA check behind it. TRBV21-1 is a pseudogene. There are 16 residues in the CDR3. The CDR3 reads CASSNVDRRSTDTQYF. CDR3 nucleotides: TGTGCCAGCAGCAACGTCGACCGGAGGAGCACAGATACGCAGTATTTT.

This clone was seen just once. This chain links TRBV6-1 with TRBJ2-1, with D unresolved. Germline CDR1 and CDR2: MNHNS and SASEGT. Trimming removed 1 base at V and 2 bases at J, with 9 bases between. This CDR3 region has 15 residues. The CDR3 DNA is TGTGCCAGCAGTGAAGAGGGTTTAGCCTACAATGAGCAGTTCTTC. It specifies CASSEEGLAYNEQFF.

This clone was seen more than once but under ten times. The chain uses TRBV5-5 and TRBJ1-1; maybe TRBD1 (5 bases). The CDR3 spans 15 residues. Trimming removed 4 bases from V and 5 bases from J, with 18 bases in between. The V gene's germline CDR1 is SGHKS and CDR2 YYEKEE (reference sequence). DNA of the CDR3: TGTGCCAGCAGCACCCGACCAGGGAGGTGGACTGAAGCTTTCTTT. It is translated as CASSTRPGRWTEAFF.

This clone appeared a single time. The chain couples TRBV7-2 to TRBJ2-1; D could derive from TRBD1 or TRBD2 (6 bases each). Deletions cut 7 bases from V and 1 base from J, with 17 bases between. The CDR3 length is 16 residues. Germline lookup yields CDR1 SGHTA and CDR2 FQGNSA. In DNA form, the CDR3 reads TGTGCCAGCACCTACTCGGGGGCGGGGTCCTACAATGAGCAGTTCTTC. Amino acids: CASTYSGAGSYNEQFF.

This clone has a handful of counts. J is TRBJ1-2 and V is TRBV13; maybe TRBD1 (5 bases). CDR3 length: 14 amino acids. Germline CDR1 and CDR2: PRHDT and FYEKMQ (reference sequence). V lost 0 bases and J 8 bases, leaving 13 bases between the germline ends. The CDR3 region has the DNA TGTGCCAGCAGCTTAGGCCTTGCAGGGAACGGCTACACCTTC. Protein product: CASSLGLAGNGYTF.

V and J are TRBV2 and TRBJ1-2, with 7 nucleotides matching TRBD1. Germline V lookup: CDR1 SNHLY, CDR2 FYNNEI. This CDR3 is 14 amino acids long. Trimming at V came to 4 bases and at J to 4 bases, leaving 6 bases not matched to a gene. The CDR3 here is CASSATGTAYGYTF. CDR3 nucleotides: TGTGCCAGCAGTGCAACCGGGACAGCCTATGGCTACACCTTC.

A single count supports this clone. This rearrangement joins TRBV6-5 to TRBJ1-2; D gene unclear. Germline V gene sequence: CDR1 MNHEY, CDR2 SVGAGI. The CDR3 spans 13 residues. Trimming cost V 4 bases and J 7 bases, with 13 bases left between them. Here the CDR3 reads CASSLGKSGGYTF. In DNA, the CDR3 is TGTGCCAGCAGTTTGGGGAAATCGGGTGGCTACACCTTC.

A word on this clone: Other DNA variants within this sample encode the same CDR3. This sequence joins TRBV29-1 and TRBJ2-7, with D hard to call. CDR1 and CDR2 (germline): SQVTM, ANQGSEA. CDR3 size: 14 residues. Trimming removed 3 bases at V and 0 bases at J, with 12 bases between. The DNA of the CDR3 is TGCAGCGTTGAGGGCCAGCAATCCTCCTACGAGCAGTACTTC. Protein: CSVEGQQSSYEQYF.

The chain is built from TRBV7-9 and TRBJ2-1; weak D call: TRBD2 (5 bases). Trimming removed 6 bases from V and 8 bases from J, with 23 bases in between. Germline loops: CDR1 SEHNR, CDR2 FQNEAQ (reference sequence). The CDR3 is made up of 16 amino acids. CDR3 amino acids: CASRGPAGRGLYEQFF. The CDR3 nucleotides are TGTGCCAGCAGAGGGCCCGCCGGGCGCGGGCTCTATGAGCAGTTCTTC.

As DNA, the CDR3 is TGTGCCAGCAGCCATGAGGGGGCTACAAACTATGGCTACACCTTC. Translated: CASSHEGATNYGYTF. V usage is TRBV27 and J usage is TRBJ1-2, with 7 bases aligning to TRBD1. CDR3 length: 15 amino acids. Germline CDR1 is MNHEY and CDR2 is SMNVEV (reference sequence). The junction had 9 bases not matched to a gene; V was cut back by 6 bases and J by 2 bases.

The V and J genes are TRBV10-3 and TRBJ2-7; either TRBD1 or TRBD2 may fit D (5 bases each). CDR1 and CDR2 from the germline V gene are ENHRY and SYGVKD. Trimming pared 5 bases from V and 2 bases from J, leaving 16 bases between. The CDR3 is made up of 15 amino acids. CDR3 residues: CAISKDRDGTYEQYF. The CDR3 nucleotides are TGTGCCATCAGTAAAGACCGGGACGGGACCTACGAGCAGTACTTC.

The CDR3: CARSDRNYGYTF. In nucleotides, the CDR3 is TGTGCCAGAAGCGACAGGAACTATGGCTACACCTTC. The chain uses TRBV5-3 and TRBJ1-2; possibly TRBD1 for D (6 bases). TRBV5-3 is treated as an ORF (open reading frame) with a function not yet certain. Trimming stripped 4 bases from V and 2 bases from J, with 6 bases between. The CDR3 is made up of 12 amino acids.

The rearrangement uses TRBV7-9 and TRBJ2-7; D gene uncertain. CDR1 SEHNR and CDR2 FQNEAQ come from the germline V gene (reference sequence). V was trimmed by 0 bases and J by 2 bases, leaving 11 bases between them. The CDR3 loop spans 15 amino acids. The CDR3 here is CASSLAAHGTYEQYF. CDR3 in DNA: TGTGCCAGCAGCTTAGCTGCCCACGGAACCTACGAGCAGTACTTC.

The chain links TRBV5-1 to TRBJ2-3; 8 bases map to TRBD1. The V gene end was trimmed by 4 bases and the J gene end by 0 bases; junction bases not matched to a gene: 4. The CDR3 has 15 amino acids. Germline V gene data show CDR1 as SGHRS and CDR2 as YFSETQ. In DNA, the CDR3 is TGCGCCAGCAGCCAGGGGGCTACTAGCACAGATACGCAGTATTTT. Translating it yields CASSQGATSTDTQYF.

This chain connects TRBV7-2 to TRBJ1-2; D call uncertain. Germline CDR1 is SGHTA and CDR2 is FQGNSA. V was cut by 1 base and J by 4 bases, with 10 bases left in between. This CDR3 has 14 amino acids. CDR3 sequence reads: CASSLGSAAYGYTF. The CDR3, as DNA: TGTGCCAGCAGCTTAGGGTCGGCAGCCTATGGCTACACCTTC.

The chain combines TRBV15 with TRBJ2-3; 7 bases line up with TRBD2. This CDR3 contains 15 residues. CDR1 and CDR2 (germline): LNHNV, YYDKDF (reference sequence). Unmatched junction bases numbered 2, after V lost 0 bases and J lost 2 bases. The CDR3 sequence: CATSRDGGDTDTQYF. CDR3 sequence (DNA): TGTGCCACCAGCAGAGATGGGGGGGACACAGATACGCAGTATTTT. The whole variable domain, filled in from reference TRBV15 and TRBJ2-3, reads DAMVIQNPRYQVTQFGKPVTLSCSQTLNHNVMYWYQQKSSQAPKLLFHYYDKDFNNEADTPDNFQSRRPNTSFCFLDIRSPGLGDTAMYLCATSRDGGDTDTQYFGPGTRLTVL.

The chain has TRBV27 and TRBJ2-1; D possibly matches TRBD1 or TRBD2 (5 bases each). The V gene's germline CDR1 is MNHEY and CDR2 SMNVEV (reference sequence). The CDR3 has 15 amino acids. V gave up 5 bases and J gave up 9 bases, with 20 bases separating them. The CDR3 bases are TGTGCCAGCAGTGACCAGGGCGGGTCGACGGGTGAGCAGTTCTTC. This sequence encodes CASSDQGGSTGEQFF.

V gene TRBV7-9 combines with J gene TRBJ1-2, with TRBD1 as a possible D gene (5 bases). The CDR3 is 15 residues long. The V end was cut by 4 bases, the J end by 3 bases, with 15 bases between. From germline, CDR1 is SEHNR and CDR2 FQNEAQ (reference sequence). The chain's CDR3 is CASSSGLDNYYGYTF. The CDR3 DNA sequence: TGTGCCAGCAGCTCAGGCTTGGACAATTACTATGGCTACACCTTC.

This clone was seen only a few times. V and J are TRBV27 and TRBJ2-2; TRBD2 matches 9 bases. The ends lost 6 bases at V and 1 base at J; junction bases unmatched: 6. This CDR3 has 16 amino acids. The germline V gene has CDR1 MNHEY and CDR2 SMNVEV (reference sequence). CDR3 residues: CASRDSSGKNTGELFF. The CDR3 DNA follows: TGTGCCAGCAGAGACTCTAGCGGGAAGAACACCGGGGAGCTGTTTTTT.

The sample holds one count of this clone. The chain joins TRBV7-8 to TRBJ2-7; possibly TRBD1 for D (7 bases). CDR1 SGHVS and CDR2 FQNEAQ come from the germline V gene. This CDR3 is 14 amino acids long. V was shortened by 2 bases and J by 5 bases, with 13 bases between the two germline ends. CDR3: CASSLWQGGDEQYF. CDR3 sequence (DNA): TGTGCCAGCAGCTTATGGCAGGGGGGCGACGAGCAGTACTTC.

V and J are TRBV28 and TRBJ1-2; TRBD1 matches at 7 bases. This CDR3 is 15 amino acids long. The trim removed 10 bases at V and 0 bases at J, leaving 11 bases unmatched. Germline lookup yields CDR1 MDHEN and CDR2 SYDVKM. As DNA, the CDR3 is TGTGCCACCGGGGACAGCGCACTAGCTAACTATGGCTACACCTTC. It yields the protein CATGDSALANYGYTF.

The chain employs TRBV25-1 and TRBJ1-3; unclear D gene. From germline, CDR1 is MGHDK and CDR2 SYGVNS. The CDR3 spans 16 residues. The V and J ends lost 3 bases and 4 bases respectively, with 16 bases between them. The CDR3 here is CASSDSERDLGNTIYF. The CDR3 DNA follows: TGTGCCAGCAGTGATTCCGAGCGGGATCTCGGAAACACCATATATTTT.

The chain recombines TRBV5-4 with TRBJ2-7; the D gene is possibly TRBD2 (6 bases). Looked up from germline, CDR1 is SGHNT and CDR2 is YYREEE (reference sequence). The CDR3 spans 17 residues. V was cut by 4 bases and J by 0 bases, with 20 bases left in between. CDR3 in amino acids: CASSPTRGKGASYEQYF. DNA for the CDR3: TGTGCCAGCAGCCCCACCCGGGGGAAAGGGGCCTCCTACGAGCAGTACTTC.

J is TRBJ2-3 and V is TRBV4-1, with D tentatively TRBD1 (5 bases). The germline V gene encodes CDR1 MGHRA and CDR2 YSYEKL. CDR3 length: 15 residues. Trimming took 2 bases from V and 0 from J, leaving 9 bases between them. In nucleotides, the CDR3 is TGCGCCAGCAGCCAATGGACAACTAGCACAGATACGCAGTATTTT. It translates to CASSQWTTSTDTQYF.

The V and J genes are TRBV15 and TRBJ2-7; 13 bases line up with TRBD2. The junction had 5 bases not matched to a gene; V was cut back by 2 bases and J by 4 bases. The CDR3 contains 16 residues. In germline, CDR1 is LNHNV, CDR2 YYDKDF (reference sequence). The CDR3, as DNA: TGTGCCACCAGCAGACCAAAGACTAGCGGGAGGTACGAGCAGTACTTC. It yields the protein CATSRPKTSGRYEQYF.

The rearrangement uses TRBV27 and TRBJ2-3, with TRBD2 identical over 8 bases. V lost 5 bases, J lost 2 bases, and 3 bases stayed unmatched. CDR1 and CDR2 from the germline V gene are MNHEY and SMNVEV (reference sequence). The CDR3 sequence is 14 residues long. The CDR3, as DNA: TGTGCCAGCAGTCCAGCGGGAGTCACAGATACGCAGTATTTT. Residues: CASSPAGVTDTQYF.